This entry lists 26 T cell receptor beta chains sequenced from one sample in a study of T cells in localized non-small cell lung cancer. The protocol was immunoSEQ multiplex PCR, while the TCRdb copy is restricted to in-frame clones and leaves out a portion. This sample yields 30,000 to 35,000 clones, of which about 89% are seen a single time; under 3% belongs to the top ten. The specimen was peripheral blood, collected before any cancer treatment. The receptors come from a female donor older than 55 with stage I lung adenocarcinoma.

This rearrangement joins TRBV28 to TRBJ2-7; D gene ambiguous. The V end was cut by 3 bases, the J end by 2 bases, with 14 bases between. The CDR3 contains 15 residues. Germline V CDR1 and CDR2: MDHEN, SYDVKM. The CDR3 loop reads CASSLADLPPYEQYF. CDR3 in DNA: TGTGCCAGCAGTTTGGCTGACCTCCCCCCCTACGAGCAGTACTTC.

The CDR3 sequence: CASSSGSPGNQPQHF. Here the CDR3 DNA reads TGTGCCAGCAGCTCCGGGTCCCCAGGCAATCAGCCCCAGCATTTT. This chain uses TRBV7-2 with TRBJ1-5; D gene unclear. Trimming shortened V by 4 bases and J by 2 bases, and 12 bases separated the two germline ends. Germline assignment: CDR1 SGHTA and CDR2 FQGNSA. This CDR3 has 15 residues. Filled out from reference TRBV7-2 and TRBJ1-5, the complete variable domain reads GAGVSQSPSNKVTEKGKDVELRCDPISGHTALYWYRQSLGQGLEFLIYFQGNSAPDKSGLPSDRFSAERTGGSVSTLTIQRTQQEDSAVYLCASSSGSPGNQPQHFGDGTRLSIL.

The chain recombines TRBV28 with TRBJ2-3; TRBD2 is a possible D gene (5 bases). Germline V gives CDR1 MDHEN, CDR2 SYDVKM. V shed 5 bases and J shed 2 bases, with 17 bases lying between them. This CDR3 contains 16 residues. The CDR3 is CASSPSDKRYTDTQYF. CDR3 bases: TGTGCCAGCAGTCCCTCCGACAAGCGGTACACAGATACGCAGTATTTT.

The chain employs TRBV25-1 and TRBJ2-5, with D hard to call. Germline CDR1 is MGHDK and CDR2 is SYGVNS. V gave up 5 bases and J gave up 2 bases, with 15 bases separating them. This CDR3 has 15 residues. The CDR3, as DNA: TGTGCCAGCAGTTCCGGCTACCTGATGCAAGAGACCCAGTACTTC. It codes for CASSSGYLMQETQYF. Filled out from reference TRBV25-1 and TRBJ2-5, the complete variable domain reads EADIYQTPRYLVIGTGKKITLECSQTMGHDKMYWYQQDPGMELHLIHYSYGVNSTEKGDLSSESTVSRIRTEHFPLTLESARPSHTSQYLCASSSGYLMQETQYFGPGTRLLVL.

V gene TRBV19 combines with J gene TRBJ2-2; 10 nucleotides align to TRBD1. The CDR3 is made up of 15 amino acids. Unmatched junction bases numbered 2, after V lost 6 bases and J lost 1 base. Germline-derived CDR1 and CDR2 are LNHDA and SQIVND (reference sequence). The CDR3 loop is CASRRDRGNTGELFF. The CDR3 DNA follows: TGTGCCAGTAGGAGGGACAGGGGGAACACCGGGGAGCTGTTTTTT.

This clone has a single count. V is TRBV5-4 and J is TRBJ1-3; 7 nucleotides line up with TRBD1. Germline trimming cut 4 bases from V and 3 bases from J; bases unmatched to any gene: 7. Germline values: CDR1 SGHNT, CDR2 YYREEE (reference sequence). The CDR3 consists of 15 residues. CDR3 region: CASSRDSFGGNTIYF. CDR3 sequence (DNA): TGTGCCAGCAGCCGGGACAGTTTCGGTGGAAACACCATATATTTT.

This chain joins TRBV10-3 and TRBJ2-1; 7 bases agree with TRBD2. V gave up 6 bases and J gave up 2 bases; unmatched junction bases: 4. CDR1 and CDR2 from the germline V gene are ENHRY and SYGVKD. The CDR3 has 14 amino acids. The CDR3 nucleotides are TGTGCCATCAGGGGTGGGGGGGCCTACAATGAGCAGTTCTTC. Protein product: CAIRGGGAYNEQFF.

J is TRBJ1-1 and V is TRBV5-1; D not resolved. The V end lost 0 bases, the J end lost 4 bases, and 10 bases lay between the germline ends. The germline gives CDR1 SGHRS, CDR2 YFSETQ. The CDR3 totals 14 residues. CDR3 sequence: CASSLGQVFTEAFF. The CDR3 DNA sequence: TGCGCCAGCAGCTTGGGGCAGGTTTTCACTGAAGCTTTCTTT.

The CDR3, as DNA: TGTGCCAGCAGCCGCCTGGGGGAAATAAGAGCTTTCTTT. It codes for CASSRLGEIRAFF. The genes are TRBV6-6 and TRBJ1-1, with D maybe TRBD1 (5 bases). Trimming pared 6 bases from V and 10 bases from J, leaving 18 bases between. The CDR3 covers 13 residues. Germline lookup yields CDR1 MNHNY and CDR2 SVGAGI (reference sequence).

The chain combines TRBV7-8 with TRBJ2-7, with D perhaps being TRBD1 or TRBD2 (6 bases each). The CDR3 totals 14 residues. Between the trimmed V and J ends, which lost 3 bases and 3 bases, there was a span of 12 bases. Germline assignment: CDR1 SGHVS and CDR2 FQNEAQ. The CDR3 nucleotides are TGTGCCAGCAGCTTGGGGGGCCCCTTCTACGAGCAGTACTTC. This sequence encodes CASSLGGPFYEQYF.

The chain is built from TRBV6-6 and TRBJ1-1, with D perhaps TRBD1 (5 bases). The V end lost 8 bases, the J end lost 3 bases, and 13 bases lay between the germline ends. This CDR3 is built from 13 residues. Germline-derived CDR1 and CDR2 are MNHNY and SVGAGI (reference sequence). CDR3 region: CASERTGDTEAFF. In DNA, the CDR3 is TGTGCCAGCGAGAGGACGGGGGACACTGAAGCTTTCTTT.

V is TRBV7-6 and J is TRBJ1-5, with a tentative D call TRBD1 (5 bases). This CDR3 contains 13 residues. Trimming left V 3 bases short and J 4 bases short, with 7 bases between. Looked up from germline, CDR1 is SGHVS and CDR2 is FNYEAQ. CDR3 nucleotides: TGTGCCAGCAGCTTCAGGGCAAATCAGCCCCAGCATTTT. It codes for CASSFRANQPQHF.

The chain recombines TRBV19 with TRBJ2-3, with TRBD1 matching 7 bases. This CDR3 contains 16 residues. After removal of 6 bases from V and 4 bases from J, the junction contained 13 bases not matched to a gene. Germline-derived CDR1 and CDR2 are LNHDA and SQIVND (reference sequence). The CDR3 region is CASSLPQGVGADTQYF. The CDR3 bases are TGTGCCAGTAGCCTTCCGCAGGGGGTCGGGGCAGATACGCAGTATTTT.

This chain uses TRBV19 with TRBJ1-1; D is possibly TRBD1 (6 bases). Germline V gives CDR1 LNHDA, CDR2 SQIVND (reference sequence). V was cut by 3 bases and J by 0 bases, with 20 bases left in between. This CDR3 has 18 amino acids. Here the CDR3 reads CASSIRQGSLGMNTEAFF. DNA for the CDR3: TGTGCCAGTAGTATTCGGCAGGGGAGTTTAGGAATGAACACTGAAGCTTTCTTT.

The V and J genes are TRBV28 and TRBJ2-7; maybe TRBD2 (5 bases). The CDR3 covers 13 residues. The V gene's germline CDR1 is MDHEN and CDR2 SYDVKM. V was pared by 3 bases and J by 2 bases, with 8 bases between. CDR3: CASSFSGTYEQYF. CDR3 coding DNA: TGTGCCAGCAGTTTCTCCGGGACCTACGAGCAGTACTTC. The entire variable domain, with the rest obtained from reference TRBV28 and TRBJ2-7, is as follows: DVKVTQSSRYLVKRTGEKVFLECVQDMDHENMFWYRQDPGLGLRLIYFSYDVKMKEKGDIPEGYSVSREKKERFSLILESASTNQTSMYLCASSFSGTYEQYFGPGTRLTVT.

The chain uses TRBV7-9 and TRBJ2-3, with D maybe TRBD1 (6 bases). The V and J ends lost 5 bases and 2 bases respectively, with 11 bases between them. Germline CDR1 and CDR2: SEHNR and FQNEAQ (reference sequence). The CDR3 contains 14 residues. CDR3 protein: CASSRDKNTDTQYF. CDR3 DNA sequence: TGTGCCAGCAGCAGGGACAAGAACACAGATACGCAGTATTTT.

The V and J genes are TRBV5-4 and TRBJ2-7, with 8 positions matching TRBD2. This CDR3 has 14 amino acids. From germline, CDR1 is SGHNT and CDR2 YYREEE (reference sequence). The V segment lost 4 bases and the J segment 6 bases; nucleotides outside the gene matches: 9. The CDR3 reads CASSRGGRASEQYF. The CDR3 region has the DNA TGTGCCAGCAGCCGGGGGGGGAGGGCCTCCGAGCAGTACTTC. Filled out from reference TRBV5-4 and TRBJ2-7, the complete variable domain reads ETGVTQSPTHLIKTRGQQVTLRCSSQSGHNTVSWYQQALGQGPQFIFQYYREEENGRGNFPPRFSGLQFPNYSSELNVNALELDDSALYLCASSRGGRASEQYFGPGTRLTVT.

V and J are TRBV4-3 and TRBJ1-4; D unclear. CDR1 and CDR2 from the germline V gene are LGHNA and YSLEER. V was shortened by 3 bases and J by 2 bases, with 7 bases between the two germline ends. The length of the CDR3 is 14 residues. CDR3 loop: CASSQDYTNEKLFF. In nucleotides, the CDR3 is TGCGCCAGCAGCCAGGACTACACTAATGAAAAACTGTTTTTT.

The chain is built from TRBV7-2 and TRBJ2-1; TRBD2 aligns across 12 bases. In germline, CDR1 is SGHTA, CDR2 FQGNSA. This CDR3 comprises 15 residues. V dropped 5 bases and J dropped 9; count of bases not matched to a gene: 8. The chain's CDR3 is CASSPRLAGDAEQFF. CDR3 DNA: TGTGCCAGCAGCCCGAGACTAGCGGGAGATGCTGAGCAGTTCTTC.

The chain carries TRBV19 and TRBJ2-3, with D perhaps TRBD2 (6 bases). There are 15 residues in the CDR3. Germline V gene lookup returns CDR1 LNHDA and CDR2 SQIVND (reference sequence). Trimming took 5 bases from V and 0 from J, leaving 12 bases between them. CDR3 residues: CASSVLAESTDTQYF. The CDR3 DNA reads TGTGCCAGTAGTGTACTAGCAGAAAGCACAGATACGCAGTATTTT.

The V and J genes are TRBV19 and TRBJ2-7; 7 bases match TRBD1. The CDR3 extends over 13 amino acids. The germline CDR1 and CDR2 sequences are LNHDA and SQIVND (reference sequence). Germline trimming cut 6 bases from V and 0 bases from J; bases unmatched to any gene: 2. CDR3 loop: CASRQGSSYEQYF. The DNA for the CDR3 is TGTGCCAGTAGACAGGGGAGCTCCTACGAGCAGTACTTC.

About this clone itself: At one end, the junction sequence differs from germline, possibly due to a read error. The same CDR3 is also encoded by other DNA sequences in this sample. V gene TRBV2 combines with J gene TRBJ1-1; D gene uncertain. The CDR3 runs 12 residues. Germline V CDR1 and CDR2: SNHLY, FYNNEI. The CDR3 reads CASSVQDTEAFF. The CDR3 DNA sequence: TGTGCCAGTAGTGTCCAGGACACTGAAGCTTTCTTT.

This rearrangement joins TRBV20-1 to TRBJ2-5; no reliable D call. In germline, CDR1 is DFQATT, CDR2 SNEGSKA (reference sequence). Trimming took off 5 bases at V and 4 bases at J, with 5 bases between the two ends. There are 10 residues in the CDR3. The CDR3 protein is CSAGRETQYF. In DNA, the CDR3 is TGCAGTGCTGGCAGAGAGACCCAGTACTTC.

CDR3 in amino acids: CASSPDGSSYNEQFF. The CDR3 region has the DNA TGCGCCAGCAGCCCGGACGGAAGCTCCTACAATGAGCAGTTCTTC. The chain carries TRBV5-1 and TRBJ2-1, with D unclear. Germline V gene sequence: CDR1 SGHRS, CDR2 YFSETQ. CDR3 length equals 15 residues. The ends were cut back, 4 bases at V and 0 bases at J, with 11 bases in the middle. The complete variable domain, with remaining parts taken from reference TRBV5-1 and TRBJ2-1, reads KAGVTQTPRYLIKTRGQQVTLSCSPISGHRSVSWYQQTPGQGLQFLFEYFSETQRNKGNFPGRFSGRQFSNSRSEMNVSTLELGDSALYLCASSPDGSSYNEQFFGPGTRLTVL.

The rearrangement joins TRBV4-3 to TRBJ2-6; D gene ambiguous. V was trimmed by 0 bases and J by 0 bases, leaving 9 bases between them. Germline V lookup: CDR1 LGHNA, CDR2 YSLEER. This CDR3 is 17 amino acids long. This CDR3 is CASSQDIGISGANVLTF. As DNA, the CDR3 is TGCGCCAGCAGCCAAGATATCGGCATCTCTGGGGCCAACGTCCTGACTTTC.

The chain uses TRBV5-1 and TRBJ2-7; 9 nucleotides agree with TRBD1. CDR3 length: 14 amino acids. The germline CDR1 and CDR2 sequences are SGHRS and YFSETQ. V was pared by 3 bases and J by 5 bases, with 6 bases of the junction left unmatched. In DNA, the CDR3 is TGCGCCAGCAGCTCTACAGGGGGCAACGACGAGCAGTACTTC. Residues: CASSSTGGNDEQYF.